This TCR beta chain comes out of a study of regulatory T cells in long-lasting Graves disease (dated by TCRdb to the early 2020s). Background on the whole study: Newly diagnosed Graves' disease patients had taken antithyroid drugs for less than 3 months. The study was conducted in China and was registered as a clinical trial. TCR sequencing covered some 13 persistent and roughly 20 newly diagnosed Graves' disease patients, some 33 samples in total. Patients with persistent Graves' disease were compared with patients with newly diagnosed Graves' disease using TCR sequencing and RNA sequencing of peripheral blood. Findings and caveats that apply to the study as a whole: Persistent patients shared more public clonotypes among themselves (around 2,500) than newly diagnosed patients did (more than 950). The authors acknowledged the small sample size as a limitation that may reduce accuracy. Compared with newly diagnosed patients, patients with persistent Graves' disease had lower TCR Shannon entropy and fewer highly expanded clones, which suggests clonal expansion. Persistent disease showed preferential use of TRBV28, TRBJ1-2 and TRBJ2-5, whereas newly diagnosed disease favored TRBV20-1 and TRBJ2-1. Only peripheral blood was studied, because thyroid tissue, the primary lesion, was inaccessible. Only the TCR beta chain was sequenced and analyzed.

Library prep was done by multiplex PCR. Sequencing was performed on an Illumina HiSeq 4000. iRepertoire HTBI primers and Arm-PCR amplification of CDR3 regions were used to construct TCR beta libraries. Gel purification was performed on PCR products prior to sequencing. On the authors' methods: Gene usage analysis of CDR3 amino acid clonotypes relied on the approximately 60 TRBV and 13 to 15 TRBJ segments identified across samples. COPE and FqMerger were used to merge filtered high-quality paired reads into contigs. BLAST was used to align contigs to IMGT TRBV, TRBD and TRBJ reference genes, and CDR3 was defined according to IMGT. Any clonotype with a frequency above 0.1% was counted as a highly expanded clone. Repertoire diversity was measured by Shannon entropy, and V-J evenness by the Gini coefficient. A clonotype was considered public if more than one individual shared it. In TCRdb, the public reads were trimmed at Q25 with fastp and aligned with MiXCR, with productive beta chains retained. Each record represents a unique CDR3 protein, reported with the most common genes and DNA among its rows. These V and J calls are TCRdb output, not the study's own analysis. The sample profile shows about 540,000 distinct CDR3 sequences; 13% of them were found once. Together, the top ten hold roughly a tenth of the sample.

V is pared back by 0 bases and J by 6 bases, with 12 bases lying between the germline termini. The CDR3, from cysteine to phenylalanine, totals 14 residues. Only CDR3 DNA remains: 42 bases, in frame from the first base. CDR1 and CDR2 were assigned from the germline V gene as SGHRS and YFSETQ. This clonotype was seen at least ten times. The target of this receptor is not known. Per-nucleotide qualities are absent, and no much larger clonotype sits a single base away. Sample time point, as interpreted from the label and publication: newly diagnosed GD, antithyroid drugs for less than 3 months. For both TCR sequencing and RNA sequencing, RNA was extracted from PBMCs using TRIzol. The diagnosis of Graves' disease followed American Thyroid Association guidelines. Patients were recruited from an endocrinology department in Xi'an, China. Each patient gave approximately 9 milliliters of peripheral blood, collected in an EDTA anticoagulant tube. Ficoll Paque Plus density gradient separation was used to isolate PBMCs, and no further T cell sorting was performed. An Agilent 2100 Bioanalyzer and agarose gel were used to assess RNA quality, and a NanoDrop 2000 was used to measure RNA concentration.

These same data were also listed under a study on T cells in Graves' hyperthyroidism and ophthalmopathy. The second paper further reports: Graves' hyperthyroidism was defined as stable when no progression to ophthalmopathy occurred over 18 months of follow-up. The hyperthyroidism patients were between 18 and 65 years old and newly diagnosed, with a disease duration of less than 2 months. Patients with uncontrolled infections, other autoimmune diseases, pregnancy or lactation were excluded. Diagnoses were based on clinical symptoms, serum thyroxine and TRAb, thyroid ultrasound and orbital computed tomography. For the first round of RT-PCR on the TCR CDR3, the HTBI primer set was used together with the Qiagen OneStep RT-PCR kit. Most expanded thyroid clonotypes (frequency above 0.001) were also detected in blood, suggesting blood repertoires may reflect thyroid immune responses. A 13 V-J signature model separated ophthalmopathy from stable hyperthyroidism, with around 88% sensitivity and roughly 81% specificity in cross-validation and 80%/75% in testing. In validation, the model predicted progression to ophthalmopathy a median of around 6.5 months before onset, with 70% to 71% sensitivity and roughly 79% specificity. To identify TCR V-J signatures that set the groups apart, the researchers used a discovery cohort of about a hundred patients, made up of roughly 40 with Graves' ophthalmopathy and about 60 with stable Graves' hyperthyroidism. Prospective prediction of ophthalmopathy was tested in an independent validation cohort of 18 hyperthyroidism patients and 15 to 17 patients who later progressed to ophthalmopathy. The 75 to 100 discovery patients were randomly divided into training and test sets at a 7:3 ratio. In more than five Graves' hyperthyroidism patients, the study also compared T-cell repertoires from thyroid tissue with T-cell repertoires from blood. Once sampling was done, hyperthyroidism patients were given methimazole at a starting dose of 30 mg daily, whereas ophthalmopathy patients were given high-dose intravenous methylprednisolone. Libraries were constructed in a second round of multiplex PCR, after which size selection and purification were carried out. Libraries were sequenced paired-end with 100 bp reads on an Illumina HiSeq2000. Raw data were processed with SOAPnuke, discarding reads with adapters, uncalled bases, mean Phred below 15, or no exact constant-primer or identifier match. COPE v1.2.5 was used to merge the high-quality paired reads, and each unique nucleotide sequence was defined as a clonotype. MiTCR v1.1 was used to align clonotypes to the IMGT TRBV, TRBD and TRBJ reference segments. The analysis included only V-J combinations with a frequency above 0.0001, which together covered around 99% of the repertoires. The TCS score was defined as the ratio of F50 (clonal expansion) to E x V (chaos), calculated using BLOSUM62-based TCRdist between CDR3 peptides within each V-J. Welch's t-statistics and random forest reduced around 510 V-J features to roughly 13, which were used in a naive Bayes classifier (R e1071). Sample size was not statistically predetermined, and investigators were not blinded to group allocation. TCR Vbeta CDR3 sequencing of 120 to 150 peripheral blood samples (over 40 ophthalmopathy, 75 or so hyperthyroidism and approximately 17 progressor patients) is reported in the paper.

The chain joins TRBV5-1 to TRBJ1-1, with TRBD1 perhaps the D gene, on 5 matching bases. Sequenced material: peripheral blood mononuclear cells (PBMCs), taken at new diagnosis, from a patient treated with antithyroid drugs. The sequence was obtained from a man aged 25 to 40 with Graves disease. Donor details come from another sample of the same person, matched by shared clones. CDR3 sequence: CASSLEAGRSEAFF. The nucleotide sequence reads as follows: TGCGCCAGCAGCTTGGAGGCAGGGAGGTCTGAAGCTTTCTTT. Full variable domain (CDR3 extended with the reference TRBV5-1 and TRBJ1-1 proteins): KAGVTQTPRYLIKTRGQQVTLSCSPISGHRSVSWYQQTPGQGLQFLFEYFSETQRNKGNFPGRFSGRQFSNSRSEMNVSTLELGDSALYLCASSLEAGRSEAFFGQGTRLTVV.